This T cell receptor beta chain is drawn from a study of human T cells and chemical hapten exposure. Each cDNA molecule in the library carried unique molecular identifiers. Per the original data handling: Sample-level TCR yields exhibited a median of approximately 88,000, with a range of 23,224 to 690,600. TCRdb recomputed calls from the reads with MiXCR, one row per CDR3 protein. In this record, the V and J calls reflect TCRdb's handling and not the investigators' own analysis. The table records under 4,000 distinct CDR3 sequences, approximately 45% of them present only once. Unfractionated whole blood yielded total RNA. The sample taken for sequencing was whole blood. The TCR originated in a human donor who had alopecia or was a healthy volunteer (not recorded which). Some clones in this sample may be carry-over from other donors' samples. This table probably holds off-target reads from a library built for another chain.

In DNA, the CDR3 is TGTGCCAGCAGCCGGGGACAGTCTTCTGGGGCCAACGTCCTGACTTTC. Its protein product is CASSRGQSSGANVLTF. The V and J genes are TRBV7-9 and TRBJ2-6; 7 nucleotides line up with TRBD1. Germline CDR1 is SEHNR and CDR2 is FQNEAQ (reference sequence). The trim removed 5 bases at V and 1 base at J, leaving 5 bases unmatched. The CDR3 length is 16 residues.